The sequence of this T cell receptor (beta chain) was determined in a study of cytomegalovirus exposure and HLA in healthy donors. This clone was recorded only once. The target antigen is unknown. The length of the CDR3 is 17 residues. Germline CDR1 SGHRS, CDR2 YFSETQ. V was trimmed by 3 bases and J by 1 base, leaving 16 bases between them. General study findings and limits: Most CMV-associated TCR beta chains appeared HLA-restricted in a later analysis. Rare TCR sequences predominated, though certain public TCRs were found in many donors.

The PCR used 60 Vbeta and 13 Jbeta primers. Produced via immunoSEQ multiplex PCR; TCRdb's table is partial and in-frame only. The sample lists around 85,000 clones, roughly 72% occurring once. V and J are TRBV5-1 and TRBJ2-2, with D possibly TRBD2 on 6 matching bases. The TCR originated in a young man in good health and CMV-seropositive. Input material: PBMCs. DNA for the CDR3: TGCGCCAGCAGCTCGGAACCCGGGACTGTGAACACCGGGGAGCTGTTTTTT. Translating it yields CASSSEPGTVNTGELFF.